The 2 T cell receptor beta chains below all came from one sample that was sequenced in a study of vaccination and CD4 T cells after COVID-19. No antigen has been identified for these receptors. Stated treatment: roughly 10-day PBMC culture with coronavirus spike peptide pools or control peptides (ViraFEST assay). With the Oncomine TCR Beta short-read assay, DNA from cultured CD4+ T cells was sequenced. From the PCR reads, TCRdb called clonotypes with MiXCR, one entry per CDR3 protein. This sample carries 25,000 or so distinct CDR3 sequences, 67% of them seen once, and the ten largest clones take about a fifth. Specimen: CD4+ T cells from blood, cultured in vitro, collected after SARS-CoV-2 vaccination. The receptors were sampled from a human donor who received a COVID-19 vaccine.

The genes are TRBV20-1 and TRBJ1-2, with 10 bases matching TRBD1. CDR1 DFQATT and CDR2 SNEGSKA come from the germline V gene (reference sequence). Losses at the gene ends were 6 bases for V and 6 bases for J; bases not matched to a gene: 7. The CDR3 sequence is 13 residues long. CDR3 residues: CSAETGTGDGYTF. The CDR3 bases are TGCAGTGCCGAGACCGGGACAGGGGATGGCTACACCTTC.

The chain recombines TRBV6-1 with TRBJ1-2; 9 positions agree with TRBD1. V shed 5 bases, J shed 7 bases, and the junction held 11 bases outside the gene matches. CDR1 is MNHNS, CDR2 SASEGT, per germline. This CDR3 has 15 residues. CDR3 nucleotide sequence: TGTGCCAGCAGTAGGGACAGGGAATTAACGAGTGGCTACACCTTC. Amino acids: CASSRDRELTSGYTF.